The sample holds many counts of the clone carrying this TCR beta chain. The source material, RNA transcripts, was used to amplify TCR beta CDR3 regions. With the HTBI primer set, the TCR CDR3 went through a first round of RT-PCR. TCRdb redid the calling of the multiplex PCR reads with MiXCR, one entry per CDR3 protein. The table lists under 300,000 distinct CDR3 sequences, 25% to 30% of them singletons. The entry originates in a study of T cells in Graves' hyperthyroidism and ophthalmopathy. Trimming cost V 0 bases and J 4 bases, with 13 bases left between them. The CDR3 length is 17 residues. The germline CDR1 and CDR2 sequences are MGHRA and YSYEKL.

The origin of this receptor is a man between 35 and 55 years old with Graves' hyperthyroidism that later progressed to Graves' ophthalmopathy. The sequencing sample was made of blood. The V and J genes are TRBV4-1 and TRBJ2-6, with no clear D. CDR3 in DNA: TGCGCCAGCAGCCAAGATCGCAGATCGGTCGGGGCCAACGTCCTGACTTTC. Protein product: CASSQDRRSVGANVLTF.